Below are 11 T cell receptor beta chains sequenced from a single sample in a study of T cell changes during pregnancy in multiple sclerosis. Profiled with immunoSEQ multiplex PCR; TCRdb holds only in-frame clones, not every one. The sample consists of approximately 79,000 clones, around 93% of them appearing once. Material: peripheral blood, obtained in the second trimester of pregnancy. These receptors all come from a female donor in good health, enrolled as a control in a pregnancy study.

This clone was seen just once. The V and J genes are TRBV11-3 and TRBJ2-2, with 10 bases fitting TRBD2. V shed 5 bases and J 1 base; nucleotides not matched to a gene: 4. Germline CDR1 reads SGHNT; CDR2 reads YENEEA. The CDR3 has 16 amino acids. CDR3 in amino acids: CASSPRLAGNTGELFF. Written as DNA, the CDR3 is TGTGCCAGCAGCCCCAGACTAGCGGGGAACACCGGGGAGCTGTTTTTT.

The CDR3, as DNA: TGTGCCAGCAGCTTAGACGGGGGGATCGGCTACGAGCAGTACTTC. Amino acids: CASSLDGGIGYEQYF. The J gene is TRBJ2-7, the V gene TRBV7-2, with 7 bases lining up with TRBD2. The CDR3 consists of 15 residues. With V trimmed by 1 base and J by 3 bases, 6 bases remained unmatched. Germline V gene lookup returns CDR1 SGHTA and CDR2 FQGNSA.

The DNA for the CDR3 is TGTGCCAGCAGTGAACGGGGGAATAGCAATCAGCCCCAGCATTTT. Its translation: CASSERGNSNQPQHF. This chain connects TRBV2 to TRBJ1-5, with D possibly matching TRBD1 (5 bases). The CDR3 has 15 residues. The V end was cut by 2 bases, the J end by 0 bases, with 8 bases between. The germline V gene has CDR1 SNHLY and CDR2 FYNNEI.

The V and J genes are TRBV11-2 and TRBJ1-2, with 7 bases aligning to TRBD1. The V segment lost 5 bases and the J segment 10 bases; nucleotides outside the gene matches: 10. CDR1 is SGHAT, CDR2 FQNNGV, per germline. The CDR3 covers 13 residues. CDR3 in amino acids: CASSPDRFSSYTF. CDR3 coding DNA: TGTGCCAGCAGCCCGGACAGGTTCTCCTCCTACACCTTC.

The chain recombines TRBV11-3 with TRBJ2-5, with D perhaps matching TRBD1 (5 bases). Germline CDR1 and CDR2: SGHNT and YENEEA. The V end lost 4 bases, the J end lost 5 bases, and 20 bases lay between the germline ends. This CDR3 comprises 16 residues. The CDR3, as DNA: TGTGCCAGCAGCTCCTTCTTTGCAGGGCGGTGGGAGACCCAGTACTTC. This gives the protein CASSSFFAGRWETQYF.

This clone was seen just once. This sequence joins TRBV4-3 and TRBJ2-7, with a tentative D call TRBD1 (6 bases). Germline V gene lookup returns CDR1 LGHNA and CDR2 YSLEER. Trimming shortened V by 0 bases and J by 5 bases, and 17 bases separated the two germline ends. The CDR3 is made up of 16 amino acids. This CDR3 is CASSQDYRELINEQYF. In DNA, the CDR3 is TGCGCCAGCAGCCAAGATTACAGGGAATTGATTAACGAGCAGTACTTC.

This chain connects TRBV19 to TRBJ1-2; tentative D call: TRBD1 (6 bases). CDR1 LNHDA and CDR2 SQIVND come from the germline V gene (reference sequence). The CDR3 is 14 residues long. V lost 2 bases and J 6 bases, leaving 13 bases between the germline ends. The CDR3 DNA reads TGTGCCAGTAGTATACAGGGTGGGGGCAATGGCTACACCTTC. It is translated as CASSIQGGGNGYTF.

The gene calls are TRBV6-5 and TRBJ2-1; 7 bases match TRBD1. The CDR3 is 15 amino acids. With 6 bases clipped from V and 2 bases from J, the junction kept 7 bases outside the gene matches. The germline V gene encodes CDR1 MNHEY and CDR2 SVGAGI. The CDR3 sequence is CASRQRDSTYNEQFF. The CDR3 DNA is TGTGCCAGCAGACAGAGGGACAGTACCTACAATGAGCAGTTCTTC.

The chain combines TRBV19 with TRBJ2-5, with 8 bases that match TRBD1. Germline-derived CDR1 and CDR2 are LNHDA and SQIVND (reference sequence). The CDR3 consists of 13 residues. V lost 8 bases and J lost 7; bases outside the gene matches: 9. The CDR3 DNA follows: TGTGCCAGTGGGACAGGTGGGGTTCGGACCCAGTACTTC. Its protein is CASGTGGVRTQYF.

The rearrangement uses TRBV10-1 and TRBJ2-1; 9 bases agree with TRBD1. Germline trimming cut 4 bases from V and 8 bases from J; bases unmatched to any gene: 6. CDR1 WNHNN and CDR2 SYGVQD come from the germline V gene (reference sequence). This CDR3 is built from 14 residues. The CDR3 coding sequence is TGCGCCAGCAGTGGTGACAGGGGGAGAGATGAGCAGTTCTTC. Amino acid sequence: CASSGDRGRDEQFF.

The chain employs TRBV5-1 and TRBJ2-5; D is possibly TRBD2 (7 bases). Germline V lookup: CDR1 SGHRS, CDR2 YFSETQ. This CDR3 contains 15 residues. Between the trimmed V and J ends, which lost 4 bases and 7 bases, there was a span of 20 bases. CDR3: CASSRTGGQYATQYF. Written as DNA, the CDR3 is TGCGCCAGCAGCCGCACGGGGGGCCAGTACGCGACCCAGTACTTC.